The entry that follows covers one TCR beta chain sequence. The antigen is undetermined. Trimming shortened V by 9 bases and J by 4 bases, and 16 bases separated the two germline ends. From germline, CDR1 is LNHDA and CDR2 SQIVND (reference sequence). The CDR3 contains 13 residues. Time point denoted: peripheral blood 6 weeks after treatment start. TCR analog templates of synthetic origin were spiked into each PCR. Only in-frame clones appear in the TCRdb table, and some are missing; sequencing was by immunoSEQ multiplex PCR. The sample records about 43,000 clones, about 80% being singletons. This specimen belongs to a study of PD-L1 blockade in urothelial cancer. At the level of the study: Analyses were performed on blood at 3 weeks after treatment start (the second dose) and at 6 weeks. Typically, measured as a median, blood samples had roughly 140,000 T cells. Study outcomes and limitations: Durable-benefit patients expanded tumor-associated blood clones more at 3 weeks.

The sequence was collected from a man aged 55-75 years with urothelial cancer. This sample comprised PBMCs, obtained around atezolizumab (anti-PD-L1) treatment. The gene calls are TRBV19 and TRBJ2-7; D call uncertain. DNA for the CDR3: TGTGCCAGCCATACCTATATTAGTTACGAGCAGTACTTC. This encodes CASHTYISYEQYF.